These 27 T cell receptor beta chains were all obtained from the same sample, sequenced in a study of early T cells in non-severe SARS-CoV-2 infection. TCRdb analysed the 5' RACE reads with MiXCR anew, one entry per CDR3 protein. The sample yields around 58,000 distinct CDR3 sequences, about 13% seen once. The sample was whole blood. Receptor source: an adult who was a healthcare worker with PCR-confirmed SARS-CoV-2 infection or an uninfected control (not recorded which).

The J gene is TRBJ1-5, the V gene TRBV3-1; D remains ambiguous. The ends were cut back, 2 bases at V and 2 bases at J, with 13 bases in the middle. This CDR3 region has 16 residues. CDR1 LGHDT and CDR2 YNNKEL come from the germline V gene (reference sequence). CDR3 in amino acids: CASSQLPLDRNQPQHF. The CDR3 DNA sequence: TGTGCCAGCAGCCAACTCCCGTTGGATCGCAATCAGCCCCAGCATTTT.

CDR3 sequence reads: CASSWGLAVDTGELFF. DNA of the CDR3: TGTGCCAGCAGCTGGGGACTAGCGGTCGACACCGGGGAGCTGTTTTTT. The chain combines TRBV9 with TRBJ2-2; 11 bases align to TRBD2. CDR1 SGDLS and CDR2 YYNGEE come from the germline V gene. The V gene end was trimmed by 4 bases and the J gene end by 3 bases; junction bases not matched to a gene: 5. The CDR3 has 16 residues.

The chain combines TRBV11-2 with TRBJ2-7, with TRBD1 matching over 12 bases. This CDR3 comprises 15 residues. Trimming at V came to 5 bases and at J to 7 bases, leaving 9 bases not matched to a gene. The V gene's germline CDR1 is SGHAT and CDR2 FQNNGV. This CDR3 is CASSPRDRGLGEQYF. The CDR3 coding sequence is TGTGCCAGCAGCCCCCGGGACAGGGGGCTAGGTGAGCAGTACTTC.

At least ten counts were recorded for this clonotype. V is TRBV28 and J is TRBJ2-7, with 9 nucleotides matching TRBD1. From germline, CDR1 is MDHEN and CDR2 SYDVKM. The V segment lost 5 bases and the J segment 4 bases; nucleotides outside the gene matches: 12. The CDR3 covers 16 residues. The CDR3 nucleotides are TGTGCCAGCAGTCCTGTCCCCGGACAGGGGTTTTACGAGCAGTACTTC. Residues: CASSPVPGQGFYEQYF.

This clonotype was seen repeatedly, ten times or more. V gene TRBV7-6 combines with J gene TRBJ2-2, with unresolved D. CDR3 length: 17 residues. Per germline, CDR1 SGHVS and CDR2 FNYEAQ. V lost 1 base, J lost 0 bases, and 12 bases lay in between. CDR3 nucleotide sequence: TGTGCCAGCAGCTTAGGGCGAGGTCCACCGAACACCGGGGAGCTGTTTTTT. It yields the protein CASSLGRGPPNTGELFF.

Remarks on this clonotype: The junction shows a germline mismatch at one end, possibly a read error. The gene calls are TRBV18 and TRBJ1-5, with a possible D match to TRBD1 (5 bases). The CDR3 is 15 amino acids. Germline assignment: CDR1 KGHSH and CDR2 LQKENI. The CDR3: CASSPQGASNQPQHF. Here the CDR3 DNA reads TGTGCCAGCTCCCCACAAGGGGCTAGCAATCAGCCCCAGCATTTT. Drawing the rest from reference TRBV18 and TRBJ1-5, the complete variable domain is NAGVMQNPRHLVRRRGQEARLRCSPMKGHSHVYWYRQLPEEGLKFMVYLQKENIIDESGMPKERFSAEFPKEGPSILRIQQVVRGDSAAYFCASSPQGASNQPQHFGDGTRLSIL.

This clonotype occurred many times. The genes are TRBV20-1 and TRBJ1-5; D not resolved. The CDR3 is 14 amino acids. Trimming removed 4 bases from V and 2 bases from J, with 12 bases in between. Germline CDR1 is DFQATT and CDR2 is SNEGSKA (reference sequence). CDR3 region: CSANDVVGNQPQHF. The CDR3, as DNA: TGCAGTGCTAACGACGTGGTGGGCAATCAGCCCCAGCATTTT.

The rearrangement links TRBV7-8 to TRBJ2-7; perhaps TRBD2 as D (6 bases). The CDR3 length is 14 residues. The V end lost 0 bases, the J end lost 3 bases, and 9 bases lay between the germline ends. Germline-derived CDR1 and CDR2 are SGHVS and FQNEAQ. Here the CDR3 reads CASSLAPSDYEQYF. CDR3 bases: TGTGCCAGCAGCTTAGCCCCTAGCGACTACGAGCAGTACTTC.

This clonotype was seen more than once but under ten times. This sequence joins TRBV5-4 and TRBJ2-3; the D is unclear. The germline CDR1 and CDR2 sequences are SGHNT and YYREEE (reference sequence). The CDR3 consists of 15 residues. V was trimmed by 4 bases and J by 3 bases, leaving 15 bases between them. The CDR3 reads CASSPNSWQTDTQYF. The DNA of the CDR3 is TGTGCCAGCAGCCCGAATAGTTGGCAGACAGATACGCAGTATTTT. Supplemented by reference TRBV5-4 and TRBJ2-3, the full variable domain reads ETGVTQSPTHLIKTRGQQVTLRCSSQSGHNTVSWYQQALGQGPQFIFQYYREEENGRGNFPPRFSGLQFPNYSSELNVNALELDDSALYLCASSPNSWQTDTQYFGPGTRLTVL.

This clonotype was counted ten times or more. The chain carries TRBV20-1 and TRBJ2-3; 12 bases line up with TRBD2. The CDR3 length is 15 residues. Germline V gives CDR1 DFQATT, CDR2 SNEGSKA (reference sequence). V shed 3 bases and J 7 bases; nucleotides not matched to a gene: 8. The chain's CDR3 is CSARASGRAWNTQYF. Written as DNA, the CDR3 is TGCAGTGCTAGGGCTAGCGGGAGGGCCTGGAATACGCAGTATTTT.

This clonotype was detected ten times or more. The V call is TRBV24-1, the J call TRBJ2-3; TRBD2 is a possible D gene (6 bases). CDR3 length: 16 residues. V was clipped by 1 base and J by 2 bases, with 12 bases between them. Looked up from germline, CDR1 is KGHDR and CDR2 is SFDVKD. The CDR3 sequence is CATSDFTRGATDTQYF. The CDR3 DNA sequence: TGTGCCACCAGTGATTTTACGCGGGGAGCCACAGATACGCAGTATTTT.

This clonotype was recorded once. One base away lies a much larger clone, so this may be a sequencing read error. This likely comes from a read error, as the CDR3 has no conserved phenylalanine or tryptophan at its end. The gene calls are TRBV9 and TRBJ2-7, with D maybe TRBD1 (5 bases). The CDR3 consists of 14 residues. V dropped 2 bases and J dropped 2 bases, with 11 bases sitting between them. Germline lookup yields CDR1 SGDLS and CDR2 YYNGEE. The CDR3 loop reads CASSVSDMTYEQYS. The CDR3, as DNA: TGTGCCAGCAGCGTCTCGGACATGACCTACGAGCAGTACTCC.

This clonotype was counted a few times. The chain recombines TRBV12-3 or TRBV12-4 with TRBJ2-1; no definite D call. The CDR3 loop spans 13 amino acids. V dropped 4 bases and J dropped 2 bases, with 6 bases sitting between them. The CDR3 spells CASSSAPYNEQFF. CDR3 DNA: TGTGCCAGCAGTTCCGCACCCTACAATGAGCAGTTCTTC.

J is TRBJ1-1 and V is TRBV29-1; TRBD1 matches at 11 bases. Germline CDR1 and CDR2: SQVTM and ANQGSEA. The CDR3 is 16 residues long. J gave up 0 bases and V 4 bases, and 7 bases lay outside the gene matches. The CDR3 region is CSVVDRGLVMNTEAFF. DNA of the CDR3: TGCAGCGTTGTGGACAGGGGGCTCGTCATGAACACTGAAGCTTTCTTT. Full variable domain (rest looked up from reference TRBV29-1 and TRBJ1-1): SAVISQKPSRDICQRGTSLTIQCQVDSQVTMMFWYRQQPGQSLTLIATANQGSEATYESGFVIDKFPISRPNLTFSTLTVSNMSPEDSSIYLCSVVDRGLVMNTEAFFGQGTRLTVV.

This clonotype has a handful of counts. The V and J genes are TRBV29-1 and TRBJ1-5; 10 bases agree with TRBD1. Germline V gene data show CDR1 as SQVTM and CDR2 as ANQGSEA. The CDR3 is 16 amino acids. The V and J ends lost 5 bases and 3 bases, in that order; junction bases with no gene match: 10. CDR3 sequence reads: CSVSQSGTGANQPQHF. CDR3 nucleotides: TGCAGCGTTAGTCAGTCGGGGACAGGGGCCAATCAGCCCCAGCATTTT.

This clonotype was seen a single time. A much larger clone is a single base away; this may be a read error. In this CDR3 the conserved last residue, phenylalanine or tryptophan, is missing, so a read error is likely. The CDR3 region has the DNA TGTGCCAGCAGCTTCCGCGGGGGTAGGACAGATACGCAGTATTTG. This translates into CASSFRGGRTDTQYL. The V call is TRBV7-3, the J call TRBJ2-3; 7 bases are a match to TRBD2. The CDR3 has 15 amino acids. Trimming at V came to 3 bases and at J to 3 bases, leaving 6 bases not matched to a gene. Germline lookup yields CDR1 SGHTA and CDR2 FQGTGA.

The CDR3 protein is CATGSVSGNTIYF. In DNA form, the CDR3 reads TGTGCCACCGGCAGTGTCTCTGGAAACACCATATATTTT. V is TRBV6-5 and J is TRBJ1-3; D unclear. Germline assignment: CDR1 MNHEY and CDR2 SVGAGI. Deletions cut 10 bases from V and 0 bases from J, with 10 bases between. There are 13 residues in the CDR3.

This clonotype was seen repeatedly, ten times or more. V usage is TRBV4-3 and J usage is TRBJ2-5; possibly TRBD2 for D (5 bases). The germline V gene has CDR1 LGHNA and CDR2 YSLEER. The germline V and J ends were trimmed by 3 bases and 3 bases, with 11 bases remaining between them. The CDR3 spans 14 residues. The DNA for the CDR3 is TGCGCCAGCAGCCAGTCGGACGGGAAAGAGACCCAGTACTTC. It translates to CASSQSDGKETQYF.

This clonotype was recorded a few times. In DNA, the CDR3 is TGTGCCAGCAGCCAAGATTTGCCAGGCGGGCAGTTCTTC. Translation: CASSQDLPGGQFF. The chain has TRBV14 and TRBJ2-1; the D is unclear. CDR3 length: 13 amino acids. CDR1 is SGHDN, CDR2 FVKESK, per germline. V lost 0 bases, J lost 12 bases, and 12 bases lay in between. Variable domain in full (rest from reference TRBV14 and TRBJ2-1): EAGVTQFPSHSVIEKGQTVTLRCDPISGHDNLYWYRRVMGKEIKFLLHFVKESKQDESGMPNNRFLAERTGGTYSTLKVQPAELEDSGVYFCASSQDLPGGQFFGPGTRLTVL.

There are a few counts of this clonotype. The chain uses TRBV2 and TRBJ2-2, with 8 bases that match TRBD1. CDR3 size: 14 residues. Germline V gene lookup returns CDR1 SNHLY and CDR2 FYNNEI. V lost 8 bases and J lost 4; bases outside the gene matches: 6. CDR3 in DNA: TGTGCCAGCTCGTGGACAGGGACCACCGGGGAGCTGTTTTTT. Translation: CASSWTGTTGELFF.

CDR3 loop: CSASRGRKNTGELFF. DNA for the CDR3: TGCAGTGCTAGTCGCGGGAGAAAGAACACCGGGGAGCTGTTTTTT. The chain is built from TRBV20-1 and TRBJ2-2; 7 bases line up with TRBD2. Trimming cost V 3 bases and J 1 base; bases outside gene matches: 5. The CDR3 is 15 amino acids. CDR1 and CDR2 (germline): DFQATT, SNEGSKA (reference sequence).

This clonotype has just a few counts. V and J are TRBV2 and TRBJ1-5, with 7 nucleotides matching TRBD1. Losses at the gene ends were 8 bases for V and 3 bases for J; bases not matched to a gene: 1. Germline CDR1 is SNHLY and CDR2 is FYNNEI. The CDR3 length is 12 residues. CDR3 coding DNA: TGTGCCAGCGGACAGGCCAATCAGCCCCAGCATTTT. Protein product: CASGQANQPQHF.

This clonotype was found many times. The chain recombines TRBV7-6 with TRBJ2-6; D ambiguous. Germline CDR1 reads SGHVS; CDR2 reads FNYEAQ. V lost 3 bases and J lost 3, with 15 bases in between. The CDR3 has 17 amino acids. Here the CDR3 DNA reads TGTGCCAGCAGCTTTAGGACGGGTACCTTTGGGGCCAACGTCCTGACTTTC. Translation: CASSFRTGTFGANVLTF. Using reference TRBV7-6 and TRBJ2-6 for the parts outside the CDR3, the full variable domain is GAGVSQSPRYKVTKRGQDVALRCDPISGHVSLYWYRQALGQGPEFLTYFNYEAQQDKSGLPNDRFSAERPEGSISTLTIQRTEQRDSAMYRCASSFRTGTFGANVLTFGAGSRLTVL.

The chain recombines TRBV7-2 with TRBJ2-3, with 7 nucleotides matching TRBD2. CDR3 size: 13 residues. Germline lookup yields CDR1 SGHTA and CDR2 FQGNSA. Losses at the gene ends were 5 bases for V and 6 bases for J; bases not matched to a gene: 5. In DNA form, the CDR3 reads TGTGCCAGCAGCCTTCGACTAGCTGATACGCAGTATTTT. Residues: CASSLRLADTQYF.

This clonotype was seen a handful of times. V is TRBV18 and J is TRBJ2-7, with 9 nucleotides matching TRBD1. V shed 4 bases, J shed 2 bases, and the junction held 0 bases outside the gene matches. In germline, CDR1 is KGHSH, CDR2 LQKENI. This CDR3 spans 13 amino acids. CDR3 nucleotide sequence: TGTGCCAGCTCACGGGACAGGGCCTACGAGCAGTACTTC. Translation: CASSRDRAYEQYF.

This clonotype appeared many times. The V call is TRBV11-3, the J call TRBJ2-1; 8 positions match TRBD1. V shed 5 bases and J 3 bases; nucleotides not matched to a gene: 6. Germline V gene sequence: CDR1 SGHNT, CDR2 YENEEA. The CDR3 has 15 residues. The CDR3 sequence is CASSPGGQGYNEQFF. The CDR3 coding sequence is TGTGCCAGCAGCCCCGGAGGACAGGGCTACAATGAGCAGTTCTTC. The whole variable domain, filled in from reference TRBV11-3 and TRBJ2-1, reads EAGVVQSPRYKIIEKKQPVAFWCNPISGHNTLYWYLQNLGQGPELLIRYENEEAVDDSQLPKDRFSAERLKGVDSTLKIQPAELGDSAVYLCASSPGGQGYNEQFFGPGTRLTVL.

Ten or more counts support this clonotype. The V and J genes are TRBV7-2 and TRBJ1-1; no firm D call. The germline V and J ends were trimmed by 3 bases and 6 bases, with 14 bases remaining between them. CDR3 length equals 14 residues. The germline CDR1 and CDR2 sequences are SGHTA and FQGNSA. The CDR3 loop is CASSLAHPGPEAFF. The CDR3 nucleotides read TGTGCCAGCAGCTTGGCACATCCAGGTCCTGAAGCTTTCTTT. The full variable domain, rest sourced from reference TRBV7-2 and TRBJ1-1, is GAGVSQSPSNKVTEKGKDVELRCDPISGHTALYWYRQSLGQGLEFLIYFQGNSAPDKSGLPSDRFSAERTGGSVSTLTIQRTQQEDSAVYLCASSLAHPGPEAFFGQGTRLTVV.